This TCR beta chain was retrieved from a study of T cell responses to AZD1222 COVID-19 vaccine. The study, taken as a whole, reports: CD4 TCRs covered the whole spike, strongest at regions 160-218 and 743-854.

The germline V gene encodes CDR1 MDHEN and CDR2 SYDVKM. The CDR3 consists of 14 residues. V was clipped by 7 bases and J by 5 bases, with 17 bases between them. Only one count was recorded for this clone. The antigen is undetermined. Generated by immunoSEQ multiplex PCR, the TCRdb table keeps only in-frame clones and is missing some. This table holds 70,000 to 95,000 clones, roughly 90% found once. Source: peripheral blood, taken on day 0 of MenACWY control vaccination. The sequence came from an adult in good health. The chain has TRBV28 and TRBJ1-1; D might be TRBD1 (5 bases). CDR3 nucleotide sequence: TGTGCCAGCACACTGCCCCCAGGGAGGACTGAAGCTTTCTTT. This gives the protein CASTLPPGRTEAFF.